Following are 10 T cell receptor beta chains from one sample sequenced in a study of shared clonotypes between healthy human individuals. Profiled with immunoSEQ multiplex PCR; TCRdb holds only in-frame clones, not every one. The repertoire includes roughly 500,000 clones, about 79% of them detected once, and roughly 13% sits in the top ten. What was sequenced was PBMCs. These receptors all come from a woman aged 40 to 50 in good health. Some clones in this sample may be carry-over from other donors' samples.

This rearrangement joins TRBV30 to TRBJ1-1, with D possibly TRBD1 on 6 matching bases. The CDR3 consists of 13 residues. Germline V gene sequence: CDR1 GTSNPN, CDR2 SVGIG (reference sequence). Trimming took 4 bases from V and 5 from J, leaving 14 bases between them. The CDR3 DNA is TGTGCCTGGAACAGGGTAGGGTCGACTGAAGCTTTCTTT. Translation: CAWNRVGSTEAFF. Variable domain in full (rest from reference TRBV30 and TRBJ1-1): SQTIHQWPATLVQPVGSPLSLECTVEGTSNPNLYWYRQAAGRGLQLLFYSVGIGQISSEVPQNLSASRPQDRQFILSSKKLLLSDSGFYLCAWNRVGSTEAFFGQGTRLTVV.

With regard to this clone: One end of the junction varies from germline; a read error may be responsible. This rearrangement joins TRBV11-2 to TRBJ2-1; D uncertain. CDR3 length: 12 residues. CDR1 SGHAT and CDR2 FQNNGV come from the germline V gene. Here the CDR3 reads CASSFGYSEQFF. The CDR3 DNA reads as TGTGCCAGCAGCTTTGGGTACAGTGAGCAGTTCTTC.

The chain combines TRBV7-6 with TRBJ2-3; D is undetermined. Per the germline V gene, CDR1 is SGHVS and CDR2 is FNYEAQ. Trimming removed 5 bases from V and 1 base from J, with 13 bases in between. The CDR3 totals 15 residues. Here the CDR3 reads CASSPVRARTDTQYF. The CDR3 bases are TGTGCCAGCAGCCCCGTACGGGCGCGCACAGATACGCAGTATTTT.

The chain links TRBV15 to TRBJ1-4, with 9 bases identical to TRBD1. The ends lost 3 bases at V and 5 bases at J; junction bases unmatched: 7. The germline CDR1 and CDR2 sequences are LNHNV and YYDKDF (reference sequence). This CDR3 has 16 amino acids. The CDR3 sequence is CATSRGTGTGNEKLFF. For the CDR3, the DNA is TGTGCCACCAGCAGGGGGACCGGGACAGGGAATGAAAAACTGTTTTTT.

This sequence joins TRBV7-3 and TRBJ2-7; no definite D call. The ends were cut back, 0 bases at V and 2 bases at J, with 14 bases in the middle. The V gene's germline CDR1 is SGHTA and CDR2 FQGTGA. The CDR3 loop spans 16 amino acids. CDR3 nucleotide sequence: TGTGCCAGCAGCTTAACGCCAGGAAATTTCCCCTACGAGCAGTACTTC. It translates to CASSLTPGNFPYEQYF.

The chain carries TRBV7-2 and TRBJ2-1, with D possibly being TRBD2 (6 bases). From germline, CDR1 is SGHTA and CDR2 FQGNSA. V was shortened by 1 base and J by 5 bases, with 15 bases between the two germline ends. The CDR3 extends over 16 amino acids. CDR3 DNA sequence: TGTGCCAGCAGCTTAGGGCGTCTAGCGCAAGACAATGAGCAGTTCTTC. It translates to CASSLGRLAQDNEQFF. Based on the CDR3 plus reference TRBV7-2 and TRBJ2-1, the full variable domain is GAGVSQSPSNKVTEKGKDVELRCDPISGHTALYWYRQSLGQGLEFLIYFQGNSAPDKSGLPSDRFSAERTGGSVSTLTIQRTQQEDSAVYLCASSLGRLAQDNEQFFGPGTRLTVL.

This clone has ten or more counts. The rearrangement joins TRBV25-1 to TRBJ2-1; 14 nucleotides match TRBD2. The V segment lost 0 bases and the J segment 7 bases; nucleotides outside the gene matches: 2. This CDR3 spans 16 amino acids. Germline CDR1 is MGHDK and CDR2 is SYGVNS. The CDR3 DNA sequence: TGTGCCAGCAGTGAATATAGACTAGCGGGAGGGAATGAGCAGTTCTTC. Its translation: CASSEYRLAGGNEQFF.

V is TRBV30 and J is TRBJ2-7; possibly TRBD1 or TRBD2 for D (5 bases each). The CDR3 contains 13 residues. Trimming cost V 4 bases and J 3 bases, with 13 bases left between them. Germline V gene data show CDR1 as GTSNPN and CDR2 as SVGIG (reference sequence). The chain's CDR3 is CAWNRDPRYEQYF. The CDR3, as DNA: TGTGCCTGGAACCGGGACCCACGCTACGAGCAGTACTTC.

The chain employs TRBV7-7 and TRBJ2-1; TRBD2 matches at 12 bases. The ends lost 1 base at V and 8 bases at J; junction bases unmatched: 0. The CDR3 spans 14 residues. Germline-derived CDR1 and CDR2 are SSHAT and FNYEAQ (reference sequence). In DNA form, the CDR3 reads TGTGCCAGCAGCTTAGGACTAGCGGGAGATGAGCAGTTCTTC. Translating it yields CASSLGLAGDEQFF.

Worth noting for this clone: Just one base apart from a much larger clone, this may be a read error. The chain has TRBV7-9 and TRBJ2-7; weak D call: TRBD1 (5 bases). Per germline, CDR1 SEHNR and CDR2 FQNEAQ (reference sequence). The CDR3 length is 14 residues. DNA of the CDR3: TGTGCCGGCAGCTTAGCCGACAGTGTCCACGAGCAGTACTTC. It is translated as CAGSLADSVHEQYF.